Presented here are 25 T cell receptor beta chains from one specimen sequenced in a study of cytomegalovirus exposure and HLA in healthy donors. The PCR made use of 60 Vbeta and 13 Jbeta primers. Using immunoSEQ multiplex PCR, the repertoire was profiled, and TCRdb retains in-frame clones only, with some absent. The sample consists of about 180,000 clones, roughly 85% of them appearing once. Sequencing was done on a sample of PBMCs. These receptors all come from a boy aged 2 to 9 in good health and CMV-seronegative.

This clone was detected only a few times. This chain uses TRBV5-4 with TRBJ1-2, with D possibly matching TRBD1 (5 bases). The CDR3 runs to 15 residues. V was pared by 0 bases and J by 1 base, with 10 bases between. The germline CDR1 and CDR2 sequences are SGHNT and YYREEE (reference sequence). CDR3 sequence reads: CASSLEAGNNYGYTF. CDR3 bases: TGTGCCAGCAGCTTGGAGGCAGGGAATAACTATGGCTACACCTTC.

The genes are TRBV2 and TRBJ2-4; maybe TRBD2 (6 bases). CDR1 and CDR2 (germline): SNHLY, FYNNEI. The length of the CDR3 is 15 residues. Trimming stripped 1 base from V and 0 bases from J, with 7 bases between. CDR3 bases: TGTGCCAGCAGTGAAGACGGGGGAGCCAAAAACATTCAGTACTTC. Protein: CASSEDGGAKNIQYF.

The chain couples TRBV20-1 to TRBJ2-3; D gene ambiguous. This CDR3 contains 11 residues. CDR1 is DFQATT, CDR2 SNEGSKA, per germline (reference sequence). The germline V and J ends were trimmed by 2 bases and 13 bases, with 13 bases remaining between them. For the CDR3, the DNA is TGCAGTGCTAGACAGTCCCCTTATGAGTATTTT. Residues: CSARQSPYEYF.

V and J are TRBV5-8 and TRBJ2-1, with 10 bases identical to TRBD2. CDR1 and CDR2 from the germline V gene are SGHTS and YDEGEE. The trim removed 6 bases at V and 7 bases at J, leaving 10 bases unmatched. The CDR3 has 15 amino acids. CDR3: CASTSGWTSGNEQFF. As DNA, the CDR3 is TGTGCCAGCACCTCCGGGTGGACTAGCGGTAATGAGCAGTTCTTC.

CDR3 in DNA: TGTGCCAGCTCACCAGGTCCCGTCGAGGACTATGGCTACACCTTC. Protein: CASSPGPVEDYGYTF. The chain combines TRBV18 with TRBJ1-2; D is unresolved. CDR3 length: 15 residues. CDR1 and CDR2 (germline): KGHSH, LQKENI. Trimming pared 2 bases from V and 3 bases from J, leaving 13 bases between. The whole variable domain, remainder taken from reference TRBV18 and TRBJ1-2, is NAGVMQNPRHLVRRRGQEARLRCSPMKGHSHVYWYRQLPEEGLKFMVYLQKENIIDESGMPKERFSAEFPKEGPSILRIQQVVRGDSAAYFCASSPGPVEDYGYTFGSGTRLTVV.

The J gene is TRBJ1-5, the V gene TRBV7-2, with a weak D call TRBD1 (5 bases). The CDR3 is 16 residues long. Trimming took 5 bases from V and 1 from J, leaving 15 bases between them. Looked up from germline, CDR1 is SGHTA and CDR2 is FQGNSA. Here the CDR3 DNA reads TGTGCCAGCAGCGTACGATCAGGGTCGAGCAATCAGCCCCAGCATTTT. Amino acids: CASSVRSGSSNQPQHF.

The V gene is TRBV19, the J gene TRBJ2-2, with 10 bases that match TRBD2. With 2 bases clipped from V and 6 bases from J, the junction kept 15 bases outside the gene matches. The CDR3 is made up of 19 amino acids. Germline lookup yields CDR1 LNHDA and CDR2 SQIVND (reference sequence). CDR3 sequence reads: CASSISLAGEFWSAGELFF. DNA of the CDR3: TGTGCCAGTAGTATATCGCTAGCGGGAGAGTTTTGGAGTGCCGGGGAGCTGTTTTTT. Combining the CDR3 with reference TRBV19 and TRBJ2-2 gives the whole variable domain DGGITQSPKYLFRKEGQNVTLSCEQNLNHDAMYWYRQDPGQGLRLIYYSQIVNDFQKGDIAEGYSVSREKKESFPLTVTSAQKNPTAFYLCASSISLAGEFWSAGELFFGEGSRLTVL.

CDR3 bases: TGTGCCAGCAGTTTCGAGTCGGTAGCGGGAGGGGCCTACAATGAGCAGTTCTTC. Translation gives CASSFESVAGGAYNEQFF. The chain recombines TRBV27 with TRBJ2-1; 11 nucleotides match TRBD2. The germline gives CDR1 MNHEY, CDR2 SMNVEV (reference sequence). J gave up 2 bases and V 3 bases, and 9 bases lay outside the gene matches. This CDR3 is 18 amino acids long.

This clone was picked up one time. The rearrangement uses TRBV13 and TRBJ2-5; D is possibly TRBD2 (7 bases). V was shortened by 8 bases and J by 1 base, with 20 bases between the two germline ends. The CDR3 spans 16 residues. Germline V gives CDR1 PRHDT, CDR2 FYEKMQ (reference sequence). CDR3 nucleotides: TGTGCCAGCGGGGGCAGGGGCAGCGGGGCCCAAGAGACCCAGTACTTC. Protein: CASGGRGSGAQETQYF.

In DNA, the CDR3 is TGTGCCAGCAGTGAGAGCGGGGGGGCCGGAGAGCAGTTCTTC. Translating it yields CASSESGGAGEQFF. The rearrangement links TRBV6-4 to TRBJ2-1; 10 bases line up with TRBD2. V dropped 3 bases and J dropped 10; count of bases not matched to a gene: 6. The CDR3 loop spans 14 amino acids. CDR1 and CDR2 (germline): MRHNA, SNTAGT.

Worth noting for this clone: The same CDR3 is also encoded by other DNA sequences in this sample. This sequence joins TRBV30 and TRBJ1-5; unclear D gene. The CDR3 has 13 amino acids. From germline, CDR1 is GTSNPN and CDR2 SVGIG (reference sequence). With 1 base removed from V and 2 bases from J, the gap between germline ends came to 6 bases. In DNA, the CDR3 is TGTGCCTGGAGTGCCGGAGGCAATCAGCCCCAGCATTTT. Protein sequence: CAWSAGGNQPQHF.

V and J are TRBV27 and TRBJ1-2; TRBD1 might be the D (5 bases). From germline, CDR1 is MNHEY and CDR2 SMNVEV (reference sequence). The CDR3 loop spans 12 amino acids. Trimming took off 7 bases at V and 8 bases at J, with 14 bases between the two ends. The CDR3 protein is CASTDYRGGYTF. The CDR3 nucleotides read TGTGCCAGCACCGATTACCGGGGGGGCTACACCTTC.

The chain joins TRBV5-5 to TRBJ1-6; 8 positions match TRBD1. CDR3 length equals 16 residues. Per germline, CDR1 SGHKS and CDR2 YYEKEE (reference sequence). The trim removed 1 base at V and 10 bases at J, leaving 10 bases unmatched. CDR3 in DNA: TGTGCCAGCAGCTTGAGGGACAGGTCGGGTCAATCACCCCTCCACTTT. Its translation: CASSLRDRSGQSPLHF.

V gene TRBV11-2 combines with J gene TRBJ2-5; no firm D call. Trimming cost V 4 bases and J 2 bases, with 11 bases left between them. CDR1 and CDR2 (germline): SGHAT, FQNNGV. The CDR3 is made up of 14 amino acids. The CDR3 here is CASSSFQTQETQYF. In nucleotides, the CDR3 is TGTGCCAGCAGCTCCTTTCAGACTCAAGAGACCCAGTACTTC.

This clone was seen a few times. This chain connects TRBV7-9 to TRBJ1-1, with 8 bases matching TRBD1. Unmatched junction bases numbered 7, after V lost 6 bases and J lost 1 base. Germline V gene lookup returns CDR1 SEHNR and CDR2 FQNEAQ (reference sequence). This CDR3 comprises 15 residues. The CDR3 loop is CASRYDQGANTEAFF. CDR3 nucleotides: TGTGCCAGCAGATACGACCAGGGGGCGAACACTGAAGCTTTCTTT.

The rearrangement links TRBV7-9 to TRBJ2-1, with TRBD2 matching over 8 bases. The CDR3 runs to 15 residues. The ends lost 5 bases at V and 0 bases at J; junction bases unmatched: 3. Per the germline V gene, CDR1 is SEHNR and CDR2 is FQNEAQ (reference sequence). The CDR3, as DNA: TGTGCCAGCAGCCGAAGCGGGAGCTCCTACAATGAGCAGTTCTTC. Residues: CASSRSGSSYNEQFF.

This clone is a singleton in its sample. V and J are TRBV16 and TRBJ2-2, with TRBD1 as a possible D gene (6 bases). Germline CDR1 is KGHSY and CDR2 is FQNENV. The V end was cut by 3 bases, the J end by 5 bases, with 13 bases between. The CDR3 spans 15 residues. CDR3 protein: CASSQGAIRTGELFF. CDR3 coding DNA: TGTGCCAGCAGCCAGGGGGCGATAAGAACCGGGGAGCTGTTTTTT.

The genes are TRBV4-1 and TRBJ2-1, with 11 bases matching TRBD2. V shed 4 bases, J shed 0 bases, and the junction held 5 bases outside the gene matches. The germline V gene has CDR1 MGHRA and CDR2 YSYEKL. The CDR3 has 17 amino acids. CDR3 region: CASSPGLAVSSYNEQFF. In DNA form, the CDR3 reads TGCGCCAGCAGCCCGGGACTAGCGGTCAGCTCCTACAATGAGCAGTTCTTC.

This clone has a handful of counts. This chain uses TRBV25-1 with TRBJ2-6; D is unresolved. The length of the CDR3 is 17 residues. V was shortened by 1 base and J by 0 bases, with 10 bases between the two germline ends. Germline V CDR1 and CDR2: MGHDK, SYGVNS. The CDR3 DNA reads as TGTGCCAGCAGTGAATTTGGCGGAAGCTCTGGGGCCAACGTCCTGACTTTC. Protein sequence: CASSEFGGSSGANVLTF. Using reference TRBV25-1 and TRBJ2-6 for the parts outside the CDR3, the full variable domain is EADIYQTPRYLVIGTGKKITLECSQTMGHDKMYWYQQDPGMELHLIHYSYGVNSTEKGDLSSESTVSRIRTEHFPLTLESARPSHTSQYLCASSEFGGSSGANVLTFGAGSRLTVL.

CDR3 residues: CASSIKGGRAELFF. CDR3 bases: TGTGCCAGCAGTATTAAGGGGGGGCGTGCGGAGCTGTTTTTT. V and J are TRBV27 and TRBJ2-2, with D tentatively TRBD2 (7 bases). V shed 5 bases and J shed 10 bases, with 17 bases lying between them. The CDR3 extends over 14 amino acids. Germline V gene sequence: CDR1 MNHEY, CDR2 SMNVEV (reference sequence).

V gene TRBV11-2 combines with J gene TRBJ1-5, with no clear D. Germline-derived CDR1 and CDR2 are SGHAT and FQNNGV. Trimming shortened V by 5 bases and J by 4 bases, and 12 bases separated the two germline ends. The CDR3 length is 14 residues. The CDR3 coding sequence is TGTGCCAGCAGCCCCGCCCACACGAATCAGCCCCAGCATTTT. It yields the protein CASSPAHTNQPQHF.

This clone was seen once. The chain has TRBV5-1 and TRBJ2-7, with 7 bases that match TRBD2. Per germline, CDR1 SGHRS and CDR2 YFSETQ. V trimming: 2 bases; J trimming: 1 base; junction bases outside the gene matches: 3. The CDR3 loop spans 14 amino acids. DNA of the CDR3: TGCGCCAGCAGCTTCGCGGGAGAATCCTACGAGCAGTACTTC. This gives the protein CASSFAGESYEQYF.

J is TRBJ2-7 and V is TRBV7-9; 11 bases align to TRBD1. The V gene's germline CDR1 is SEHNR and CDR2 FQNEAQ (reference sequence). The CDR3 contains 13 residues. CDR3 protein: CSSSWTGGAEQYV. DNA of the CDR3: TGTTCCAGCAGCTGGACAGGGGGCGCGGAGCAGTACGTC.

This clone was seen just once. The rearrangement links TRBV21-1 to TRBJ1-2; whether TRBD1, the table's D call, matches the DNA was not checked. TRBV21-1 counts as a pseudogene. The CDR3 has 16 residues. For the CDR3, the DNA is TGTGCCAGACTACAGGGGCAGGCTCTAGCTAACTATGGCTACACCTTC. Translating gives CARLQGQALANYGYTF.

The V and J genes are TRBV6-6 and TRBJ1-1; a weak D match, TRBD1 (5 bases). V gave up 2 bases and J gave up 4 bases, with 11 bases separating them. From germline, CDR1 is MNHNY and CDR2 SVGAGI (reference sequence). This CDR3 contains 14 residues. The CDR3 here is CASSYRGLGTEAFF. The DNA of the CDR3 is TGTGCCAGCAGTTACCGGGGACTAGGCACTGAAGCTTTCTTT.